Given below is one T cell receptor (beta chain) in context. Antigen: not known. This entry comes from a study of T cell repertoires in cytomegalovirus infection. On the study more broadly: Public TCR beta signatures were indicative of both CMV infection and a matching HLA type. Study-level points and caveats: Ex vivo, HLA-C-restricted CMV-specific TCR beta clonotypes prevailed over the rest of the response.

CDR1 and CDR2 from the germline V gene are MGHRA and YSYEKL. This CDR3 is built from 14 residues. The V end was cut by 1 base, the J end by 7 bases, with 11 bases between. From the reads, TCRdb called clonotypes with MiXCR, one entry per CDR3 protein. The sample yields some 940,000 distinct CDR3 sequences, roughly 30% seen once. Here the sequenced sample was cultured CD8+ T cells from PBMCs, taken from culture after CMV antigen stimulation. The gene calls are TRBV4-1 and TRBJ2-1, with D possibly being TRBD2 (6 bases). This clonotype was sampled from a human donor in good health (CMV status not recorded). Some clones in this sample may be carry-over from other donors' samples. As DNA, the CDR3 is TGCGCCAGCAGCCAAGCCGCGGGGTTGAATGAGCAGTTCTTC. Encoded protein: CASSQAAGLNEQFF.